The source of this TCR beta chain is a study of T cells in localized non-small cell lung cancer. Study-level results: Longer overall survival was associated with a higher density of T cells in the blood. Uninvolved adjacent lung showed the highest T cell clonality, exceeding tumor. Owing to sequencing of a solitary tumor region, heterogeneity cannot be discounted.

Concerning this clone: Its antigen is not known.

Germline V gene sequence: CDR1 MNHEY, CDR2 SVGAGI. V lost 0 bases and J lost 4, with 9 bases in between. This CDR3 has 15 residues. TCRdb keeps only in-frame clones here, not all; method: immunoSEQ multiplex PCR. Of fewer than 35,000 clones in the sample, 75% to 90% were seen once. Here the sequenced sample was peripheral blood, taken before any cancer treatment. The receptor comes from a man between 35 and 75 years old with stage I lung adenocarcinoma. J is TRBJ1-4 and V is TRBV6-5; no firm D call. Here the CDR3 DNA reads TGTGCCAGCAGTTACTCGATTCGCGGTAATGAAAAACTGTTTTTT. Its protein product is CASSYSIRGNEKLFF.